Listed below are T cell receptor beta chains from one sample, sequenced in a study of shared clonotypes between healthy human individuals. The assay was immunoSEQ multiplex PCR, and TCRdb's table has in-frame clones only and misses some. The sample includes approximately 640,000 clones, roughly 70% of them seen just once. Input material: memory CD4+ T cells sorted from blood. All receptors come from a woman in her twenties or thirties in good health. Each CDR3 is given without its conserved first and last residue. Each record gives: V gene, J gene, CDR3 protein.

V gene: TRBV6-5
J gene: TRBJ2-7
CDR3 protein: ASSYPRLATYEQY

V gene: TRBV6-5
J gene: TRBJ2-7
CDR3 protein: ASSWASGRETYEQY

V gene: TRBV18
J gene: TRBJ2-5
CDR3 protein: ASSPGPGGETQY

V gene: TRBV28
J gene: TRBJ2-7
CDR3 protein: ASSPNVLYEQY

V gene: TRBV4-1
J gene: TRBJ1-5
CDR3 protein: ASSQLQGVNQPQH

V gene: TRBV27
J gene: TRBJ2-7
CDR3 protein: ASCRSFGGSYEQY

V gene: TRBV7-9
J gene: TRBJ1-2
CDR3 protein: ASSDGQLYGYT

V gene: TRBV19
J gene: TRBJ2-7
CDR3 protein: ASSVRDSRLGEQY

V gene: TRBV28
J gene: TRBJ1-4
CDR3 protein: ASSFVGKLF

V gene: TRBV5-8
J gene: TRBJ2-2
CDR3 protein: ASSLGTLANTGELF

V gene: TRBV7-3
J gene: TRBJ2-3
CDR3 protein: ASSRRGTDTQY

V gene: TRBV5-1
J gene: TRBJ2-7
CDR3 protein: ASSLDLAGWTYEQY

V gene: TRBV10-3
J gene: TRBJ2-7
CDR3 protein: AIRGTSTPHEQY

V gene: TRBV19
J gene: TRBJ1-1
CDR3 protein: ASRKDRGSAEAF

V gene: TRBV6-1
J gene: TRBJ1-3
CDR3 protein: ASTGDGNTIY

V gene: TRBV5-8
J gene: TRBJ2-7
CDR3 protein: ASSLTGTSYEQY

V gene: TRBV13
J gene: TRBJ2-1
CDR3 protein: ASSLGEAGATHNEQF

V gene: TRBV7-6
J gene: TRBJ2-3
CDR3 protein: ASSPYGGGRTDTQY

V gene: TRBV18
J gene: TRBJ2-3
CDR3 protein: ASSWGAQLSAFSTDTQY

V gene: TRBV28
J gene: TRBJ2-7
CDR3 protein: ASSLRQGRYEQY

V gene: TRBV6-1
J gene: TRBJ2-6
CDR3 protein: ASSEYGANVLT

V gene: TRBV9
J gene: TRBJ1-1
CDR3 protein: ASSPVGGNTEAF

V gene: TRBV28
J gene: TRBJ2-1
CDR3 protein: ASMPAAGPLSYNEQF

V gene: TRBV29-1
J gene: TRBJ1-5
CDR3 protein: SVDTGDGNQPQH

V gene: TRBV6-1
J gene: TRBJ1-4
CDR3 protein: ASSEALNRGREKLF

V gene: TRBV28
J gene: TRBJ2-2
CDR3 protein: ASGPLAGVNTGELF

V gene: TRBV7-2
J gene: TRBJ2-1
CDR3 protein: ASSLALGGNEQF

V gene: TRBV4-1
J gene: TRBJ1-1
CDR3 protein: ASSLQGARTEAF

V gene: TRBV28
J gene: TRBJ2-7
CDR3 protein: ASLKGERTNEQY

V gene: TRBV7-2
J gene: TRBJ2-7
CDR3 protein: ASSLTGTGGQEQY

V gene: TRBV30
J gene: TRBJ2-1
CDR3 protein: ASGREGLEQF

V gene: TRBV5-1
J gene: TRBJ2-1
CDR3 protein: ASSYLAAGQGYNEQF

V gene: TRBV10-2
J gene: TRBJ1-2
CDR3 protein: ASTPGGAGYGYT

V gene: TRBV18
J gene: TRBJ1-2
CDR3 protein: ASSTDPNYGYT

V gene: TRBV2
J gene: TRBJ1-1
CDR3 protein: ASGRQVSFNTEAF

V gene: TRBV5-1
J gene: TRBJ2-1
CDR3 protein: ASAASGTYNEQF

V gene: TRBV19
J gene: TRBJ2-7
CDR3 protein: ASSITYRSTYEQY

V gene: TRBV19
J gene: TRBJ2-7
CDR3 protein: ASSILGRGDYEQY

V gene: TRBV5-5
J gene: TRBJ2-6
CDR3 protein: ASSLVRGRSGANVLT

V gene: TRBV19
J gene: TRBJ1-2
CDR3 protein: ASSIAAANYGYT

V gene: TRBV28
J gene: TRBJ2-7
CDR3 protein: ASSPTSGRAYEQY

V gene: TRBV7-8
J gene: TRBJ2-7
CDR3 protein: ASSYQQGGLANEQY

V gene: TRBV28
J gene: TRBJ1-2
CDR3 protein: ASSTGPTALGYT

V gene: TRBV10-3
J gene: TRBJ1-4
CDR3 protein: AISYEGSLSGKLF

V gene: TRBV5-4
J gene: TRBJ1-4
CDR3 protein: ASSLIGQGSEKLF

V gene: TRBV19
J gene: TRBJ1-4
CDR3 protein: ASSSVQGINEKLF

V gene: TRBV29-1
J gene: TRBJ2-5
CDR3 protein: SVEGRGRETQY

V gene: TRBV11-2
J gene: TRBJ2-1
CDR3 protein: ASSRGQAWGSYNEQF

V gene: TRBV2
J gene: TRBJ2-4
CDR3 protein: ASIWGQGEKNIQY

V gene: TRBV14
J gene: TRBJ2-3
CDR3 protein: ASSQVQGARTDTQY